Listed below are T cell receptor beta chains from one sample, sequenced in a study of T cell responses to AZD1222 COVID-19 vaccine. Here immunoSEQ multiplex PCR was the method, and the copy in TCRdb shows in-frame clones only, minus some. Of more than 90,000 clones listed, roughly 86% are singletons. Specimen: peripheral blood, collected 28 days after the second AZD1222 dose. The receptors come from an adult who received the AZD1222 COVID-19 vaccine. The CDR3 runs from the conserved cysteine through the conserved F or W. D genes are given only for firm matches. Expanded clones are given a class, and other clones once, few, many or no size at all.

d_gene	v_gene	j_gene	abundance	CDR3aa	CDR3nt
TRBD2	TRBV27	TRBJ2-5	once	CASSLYWTSGRETQYF	TGTGCCAGCAGCCTCTACTGGACTAGCGGGAGAGAGACCCAGTACTTC
TRBD1	TRBV19	TRBJ1-6	-	CASSISTGGSDNSPLHF	TGTGCCAGTAGTATTTCTACAGGGGGCTCAGATAATTCACCCCTCCACTTT
TRBD1	TRBV6-5	TRBJ1-2	-	CASITGVGYYGYTF	TGTGCCAGCATCACAGGGGTTGGGTACTATGGCTACACCTTC
-	TRBV5-3	TRBJ2-3	-	CARSPMGLEGPHTDTQYF	TGTGCCAGAAGCCCTATGGGACTCGAAGGTCCGCACACAGATACGCAGTATTTT
-	TRBV6-2/TRBV6-3	TRBJ2-5	few	CASSYGETQYF	TGTGCCAGCAGTTACGGAGAGACCCAGTACTTC
TRBD1	TRBV19	TRBJ2-5	-	CASSKTGQAHETQYF	TGTGCCAGTAGTAAAACCGGACAGGCCCATGAGACCCAGTACTTC
-	TRBV10-3	TRBJ2-7	-	CAIRHDDSVYEQYF	TGTGCCATCAGGCATGACGACAGTGTCTACGAGCAGTACTTC
TRBD1	TRBV27	TRBJ1-3	-	CASSSIQGLWGNTIYF	TGTGCCAGCAGCTCAATACAGGGGTTATGGGGAAACACCATATATTTT
-	TRBV28	TRBJ1-4	-	CASRPGLGRESNEKLFF	TGTGCCAGCAGGCCCGGACTTGGCAGGGAAAGTAATGAAAAACTGTTTTTT
-	TRBV4-3	TRBJ2-2	once	CASSQDIHTGELFF	TGCGCCAGCAGCCAAGATATCCACACCGGGGAGCTGTTTTTT
-	TRBV18	TRBJ1-2	-	CASSPPNGPGLGYTF	TGTGCCAGCTCACCGCCTAACGGCCCGGGGCTTGGCTACACCTTC
-	TRBV5-1	TRBJ1-3	-	CASSLGYRASGNTIYF	TGCGCCAGCAGCTTGGGGTACAGGGCCTCTGGAAACACCATATATTTT
-	TRBV3-1/TRBV3-2	TRBJ1-1	-	CASSQEKLSNTEAFF	TGTGCCAGCAGCCAAGAAAAACTTTCCAACACTGAAGCTTTCTTT
-	TRBV29-1	TRBJ1-2	-	CSVGPDGYTF	TGCAGCGTTGGACCGGATGGCTACACCTTC
TRBD2	TRBV11-1	TRBJ2-1	few	CASSLDRLAGVEQFF	TGTGCCAGCAGCTTAGATCGACTAGCGGGAGTAGAGCAGTTCTTC
-	TRBV6-5	TRBJ1-2	once	CASSYNREHYGYTF	TGTGCCAGCAGTTACAACAGGGAGCACTATGGCTACACCTTC
-	TRBV28	TRBJ1-5	once	CASSVTRDSQPQHF	TGTGCCAGCAGTGTAACCAGGGATTCTCAGCCCCAGCATTTT
-	TRBV7-9	TRBJ2-3	-	CASSLMRGPRGTDTQYF	TGTGCCAGCAGCTTAATGCGGGGGCCCCGTGGGACCGATACGCAGTATTTT
-	TRBV6-2/TRBV6-3	TRBJ2-7	-	CASSTRTEQYF	TGTGCCAGCAGTACCCGGACCGAGCAGTACTTC
-	TRBV9	TRBJ2-2	-	CASRTQEWTGELFF	TGTGCCAGCAGAACCCAGGAGTGGACCGGGGAGCTGTTTTTT
TRBD2	TRBV19	TRBJ2-7	-	CASSGGSSYEQYF	TGTGCCAGTAGCGGGGGGAGCTCCTACGAGCAGTACTTC
TRBD2	TRBV6-5	TRBJ2-1	-	CASRSLAGGHNEQFF	TGTGCCAGCAGGTCACTAGCGGGAGGGCACAATGAGCAGTTCTTC
-	TRBV10-3	TRBJ1-5	-	CAISESATHNQPQHF	TGTGCCATCAGTGAGTCGGCGACCCACAATCAGCCCCAGCATTTT
-	TRBV19	TRBJ1-2	-	CASIPHRGARYGYTF	TGTGCCAGTATCCCTCATCGGGGGGCGCGTTATGGCTACACCTTC
-	TRBV16	TRBJ1-2	-	CASSQRAGNGYTF	TGTGCCAGCAGCCAAAGGGCAGGTAATGGCTACACCTTC
TRBD1	TRBV5-1	TRBJ1-4	-	CASSFGRGTEKLFF	TGCGCCAGCAGCTTCGGCAGGGGGACTGAAAAACTGTTTTTT
-	TRBV18	TRBJ1-1	-	CASSRVGQNTEAFF	TGTGCCAGCTCACGGGTAGGGCAGAACACTGAAGCTTTCTTT
-	TRBV2	TRBJ2-1	-	CASRYRGRGVNEQFF	TGTGCCAGCAGATATAGGGGCAGGGGGGTCAATGAGCAGTTCTTC
TRBD2	TRBV7-2	TRBJ2-7	-	CASSLASGGAYEQYF	TGTGCCAGCAGCTTAGCTAGCGGGGGGGCCTACGAGCAGTACTTC
-	TRBV9	TRBJ2-1	once	CASSVAEGNSYNEQFF	TGTGCCAGCAGCGTAGCAGAGGGAAATTCCTACAATGAGCAGTTCTTC
TRBD2	TRBV9	TRBJ2-1	-	CASSVALAGNHEQFF	TGTGCCAGCAGCGTAGCACTAGCGGGAAATCATGAGCAGTTCTTC
TRBD2	TRBV5-1	TRBJ2-1	-	CASSLTSGRSNEQFF	TGCGCCAGCAGCCTGACTAGCGGGAGAAGCAATGAGCAGTTCTTC
-	TRBV5-4	TRBJ1-2	-	CASSLSGNYGYTF	TGTGCCAGCAGCTTGTCAGGAAACTATGGCTACACCTTC
-	TRBV3-1/TRBV3-2	TRBJ1-3	-	CASSRDGDSGNTIYF	TGTGCCAGCAGCAGGGACGGCGACTCTGGAAACACCATATATTTT
-	TRBV5-6	TRBJ1-2	-	CASSLANHQGNYGYTF	TGTGCCAGCAGCTTGGCCAATCACCAGGGTAACTATGGCTACACCTTC
TRBD1	TRBV7-8	TRBJ1-5	-	CASSLADRGKGNQPQHF	TGTGCCAGCAGCTTAGCCGACAGGGGGAAGGGCAATCAGCCCCAGCATTTT
-	TRBV7-8	TRBJ1-2	-	CASSLDPAGAYGYTF	TGTGCCAGCAGCCTCGACCCGGCCGGGGCCTATGGCTACACCTTC
TRBD2	TRBV29-1	TRBJ2-3	-	CSVEGLAGTDTQYF	TGCAGCGTTGAAGGACTAGCCGGCACAGATACGCAGTATTTT
-	TRBV28	TRBJ1-2	few	CASSLFKELYGYTF	TGTGCCAGCAGTTTATTCAAGGAGTTATATGGCTACACCTTC
TRBD1	TRBV7-9	TRBJ1-1	few	CASSLMFIRDSRPTEAFF	TGTGCCAGCAGCTTAATGTTCATTCGGGACAGCAGGCCCACTGAAGCTTTCTTT
TRBD2	TRBV3-1/TRBV3-2	TRBJ2-7	-	CASSFRPRTSGTYEQYF	TGTGCCAGCAGCTTTCGCCCCAGGACTAGCGGGACCTACGAGCAGTACTTC